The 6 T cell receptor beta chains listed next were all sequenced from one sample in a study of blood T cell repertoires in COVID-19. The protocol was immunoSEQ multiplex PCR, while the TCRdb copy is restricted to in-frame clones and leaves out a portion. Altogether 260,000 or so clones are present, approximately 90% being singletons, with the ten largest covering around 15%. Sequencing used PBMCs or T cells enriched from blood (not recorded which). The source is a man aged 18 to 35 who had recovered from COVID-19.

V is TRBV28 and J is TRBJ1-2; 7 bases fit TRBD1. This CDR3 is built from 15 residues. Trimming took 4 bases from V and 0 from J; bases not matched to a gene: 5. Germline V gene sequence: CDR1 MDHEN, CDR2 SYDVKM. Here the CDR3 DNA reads TGTGCCAGCAGTTCCCCGGGACAGCCTAACTATGGCTACACCTTC. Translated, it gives CASSSPGQPNYGYTF.

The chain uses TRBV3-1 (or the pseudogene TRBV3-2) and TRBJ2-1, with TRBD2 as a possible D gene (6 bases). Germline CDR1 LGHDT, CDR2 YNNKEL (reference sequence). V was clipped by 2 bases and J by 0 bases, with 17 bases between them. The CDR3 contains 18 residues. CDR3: CASSQHRTGESSYNEQFF. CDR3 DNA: TGTGCCAGCAGCCAACATAGGACGGGGGAGAGCTCCTACAATGAGCAGTTCTTC.

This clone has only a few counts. CDR3 residues: CASSPGEVAKNIQYF. DNA for the CDR3: TGTGCCAGCAGCCCAGGGGAAGTAGCCAAAAACATTCAGTACTTC. The chain carries TRBV11-3 and TRBJ2-4; possibly TRBD1 for D (6 bases). V lost 5 bases, J lost 0 bases, and 11 bases lay in between. CDR3 length: 15 amino acids. Germline V gene lookup returns CDR1 SGHNT and CDR2 YENEEA.

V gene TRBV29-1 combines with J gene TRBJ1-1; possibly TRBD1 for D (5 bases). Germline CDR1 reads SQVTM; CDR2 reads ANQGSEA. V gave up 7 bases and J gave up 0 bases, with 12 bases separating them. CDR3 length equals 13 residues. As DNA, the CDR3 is TGCAGCGCCGTGGGGCAGCTGAACACTGAAGCTTTCTTT. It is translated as CSAVGQLNTEAFF.

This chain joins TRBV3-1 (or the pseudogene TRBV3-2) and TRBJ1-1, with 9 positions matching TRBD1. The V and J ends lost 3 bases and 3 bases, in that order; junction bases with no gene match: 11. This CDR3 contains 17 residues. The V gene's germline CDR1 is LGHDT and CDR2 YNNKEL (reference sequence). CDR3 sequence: CASSHLNRGREYTEAFF. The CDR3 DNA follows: TGTGCCAGCAGCCACCTAAACAGGGGGCGAGAATACACTGAAGCTTTCTTT.

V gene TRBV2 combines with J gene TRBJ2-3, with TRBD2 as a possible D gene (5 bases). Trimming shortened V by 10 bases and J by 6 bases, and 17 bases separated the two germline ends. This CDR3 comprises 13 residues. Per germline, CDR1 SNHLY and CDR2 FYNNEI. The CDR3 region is CATAGFRSDTQYF. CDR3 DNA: TGTGCCACCGCGGGTTTCCGGTCTGATACGCAGTATTTT.